What follows describes a single T cell receptor beta chain. The antigen remains unidentified. The sample originates from a study of beta chain features in type 1 diabetes. Study-level information: The number of sorted cells examined across all samples was 107,917,701.

Study outcomes and limitations: An over-representation of cells with high TCR expression could result from cDNA sequencing. The similarity of naive, central memory and Treg TCRB repertoires appeared greater among patients than among healthy donors. All four CD4+ subsets of Type 1 diabetes patients contained TCRB CDR3s that were moderately but significantly shorter.

Expressed TCRB transcripts were sequenced after all isolated RNA was converted to cDNA. TCRdb's table, derived via immunoSEQ multiplex PCR, lists solely in-frame clones and lacks some. The sample lists approximately 260,000 clones; less than 30% were seen once. The TCR was taken from a woman under 40 with type 1 diabetes. Sequencing was done on a sample of naive CD4+ T cells from blood.

CDR3 in DNA: TGTGCCACCAGCAGAGATCTCGGTTTCAATCAGCCCCAGCATTTT. The encoded protein is CATSRDLGFNQPQHF. V is TRBV15 and J is TRBJ1-5; D remains unclear. Trimming removed 0 bases from V and 3 bases from J, with 9 bases in between. Germline-derived CDR1 and CDR2 are LNHNV and YYDKDF (reference sequence). This CDR3 spans 15 amino acids. Complete variable domain (other parts from reference TRBV15 and TRBJ1-5): DAMVIQNPRYQVTQFGKPVTLSCSQTLNHNVMYWYQQKSSQAPKLLFHYYDKDFNNEADTPDNFQSRRPNTSFCFLDIRSPGLGDTAMYLCATSRDLGFNQPQHFGDGTRLSIL.